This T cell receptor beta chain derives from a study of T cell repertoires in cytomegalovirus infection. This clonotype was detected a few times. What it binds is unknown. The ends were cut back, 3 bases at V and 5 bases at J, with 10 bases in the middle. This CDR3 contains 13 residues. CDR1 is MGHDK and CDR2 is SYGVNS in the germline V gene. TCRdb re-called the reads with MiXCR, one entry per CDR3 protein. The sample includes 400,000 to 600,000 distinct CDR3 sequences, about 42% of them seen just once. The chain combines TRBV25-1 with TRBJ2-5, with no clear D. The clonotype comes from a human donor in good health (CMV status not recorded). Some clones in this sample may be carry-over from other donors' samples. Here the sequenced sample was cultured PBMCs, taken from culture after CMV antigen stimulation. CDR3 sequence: CASSERWRETQYF. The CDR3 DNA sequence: TGTGCCAGCAGTGAGCGTTGGCGGGAGACCCAGTACTTC.